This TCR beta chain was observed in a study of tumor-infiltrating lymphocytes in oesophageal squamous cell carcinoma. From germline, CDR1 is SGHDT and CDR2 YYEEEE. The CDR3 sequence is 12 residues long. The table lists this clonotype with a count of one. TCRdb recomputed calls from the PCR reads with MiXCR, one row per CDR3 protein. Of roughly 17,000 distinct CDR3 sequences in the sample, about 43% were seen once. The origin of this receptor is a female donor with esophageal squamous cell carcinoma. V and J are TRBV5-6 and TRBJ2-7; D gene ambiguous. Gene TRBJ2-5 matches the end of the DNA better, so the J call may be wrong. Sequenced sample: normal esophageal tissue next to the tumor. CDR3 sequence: CASSFARETQYF. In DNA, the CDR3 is TGTGCCAGCAGCTTCGCCCGTGAGACCCAGTACTTC.